The 18 T cell receptor beta chains in this list originate from one sample, sequenced in a study of T cells expressing NK-cell markers. Following a re-call of the 5' RACE reads, TCRdb has one entry per CDR3 protein and lacks DNA. The repertoire table contains roughly 120,000 distinct CDR3 sequences. The material sequenced was blood T cells: a sorted CD56 or NKG2C T cell subset, CD4+ or CD8+ T cells, or bulk PBMC T cells (not recorded which). The receptors originated from a woman aged 18 to 75 in good health.

J is TRBJ2-7 and V is TRBV4-2. Germline V gene data show CDR1 as LGHNA and CDR2 as YNFKEQ. This CDR3 has 16 amino acids. CDR3: CASSQGHRASSYEQYF.

The V call is TRBV27, the J call TRBJ1-2; TCRdb indicates TRBD1, and absent DNA this call remains unverified. CDR3 size: 13 residues. Germline V gives CDR1 MNHEY, CDR2 SMNVEV (reference sequence). The CDR3 protein is CASSSGPAYGYTF.

The chain has TRBV20-1 and TRBJ1-1; the TRBD1 assignment by TCRdb is unverifiable without DNA. The CDR3 has 19 residues. The germline gives CDR1 DFQATT, CDR2 SNEGSKA (reference sequence). The chain's CDR3 is CSAPPTGGPSAAVNTEAFF.

The CDR3 loop reads CASSQDLGGTDTQYF. The J gene is TRBJ2-3, the V gene TRBV4-3. Germline values: CDR1 LGHNA, CDR2 YSLEER. The CDR3 length is 15 residues.

The rearrangement links TRBV9 to TRBJ2-7; the D call of TRBD2 rests on TCRdb alone, since no DNA is present to check it. This CDR3 has 17 residues. In germline, CDR1 is SGDLS, CDR2 YYNGEE. The CDR3 loop reads CASSSTPAGPTSYEQYF.

The chain uses TRBV27 and TRBJ2-7. Germline V gives CDR1 MNHEY, CDR2 SMNVEV (reference sequence). The length of the CDR3 is 16 residues. The CDR3 here is CASSLSGVGLAYEQYF.

The rearrangement uses TRBV6-2 or TRBV6-3 and TRBJ2-1; TCRdb returns TRBD1, unconfirmable since there is no DNA. The CDR3 totals 14 residues. Germline V gene data show CDR1 as MNHEY and CDR2 as SVGEGT. CDR3 in amino acids: CASSTPVSYNEQFF.

V and J are TRBV12-3 or TRBV12-4 and TRBJ2-1; TCRdb selects TRBD1, and the lack of DNA leaves this call unchecked. The CDR3 is made up of 15 amino acids. CDR3 in amino acids: CASSLGTGRVREQFF.

V gene TRBV29-1 combines with J gene TRBJ2-4; TCRdb outputs TRBD1, but without DNA this stays unchecked. This CDR3 is built from 17 residues. CDR1 and CDR2 from the germline V gene are SQVTM and ANQGSEA. CDR3 protein: CSVDGAPGWGAKNIQYF.

The chain couples TRBV4-1 to TRBJ2-7; TCRdb designates TRBD1, a call that cannot be tested without DNA. The CDR3 has 13 amino acids. The germline gives CDR1 MGHRA, CDR2 YSYEKL. The CDR3 sequence: CASSQDGGYEQYF.

The chain recombines TRBV7-9 with TRBJ1-5. The CDR3 consists of 12 residues. CDR1 and CDR2 (germline): SEHNR, FQNEAQ (reference sequence). CDR3 sequence reads: CASSFAGEPQHF.

The rearrangement links TRBV12-3 or TRBV12-4 to TRBJ2-2; TCRdb returns TRBD1, unconfirmable since there is no DNA. The length of the CDR3 is 16 residues. CDR3 region: CASSPTGGPNTGELFF.

CDR3: CASSPREDTQYF. This rearrangement joins TRBV7-6 to TRBJ2-3; with no DNA, the TCRdb D assignment of TRBD1 cannot be verified. The CDR3 has 12 amino acids. Germline V lookup: CDR1 SGHVS, CDR2 FNYEAQ. The entire variable domain, with the rest obtained from reference TRBV7-6 and TRBJ2-3, is as follows: GAGVSQSPRYKVTKRGQDVALRCDPISGHVSLYWYRQALGQGPEFLTYFNYEAQQDKSGLPNDRFSAERPEGSISTLTIQRTEQRDSAMYRCASSPREDTQYFGPGTRLTVL.

The rearrangement uses TRBV2 and TRBJ2-3; the D gene TCRdb calls, TRBD1, cannot be checked with no DNA. Germline V lookup: CDR1 SNHLY, CDR2 FYNNEI. This CDR3 is built from 15 residues. The CDR3 here is CASSERGFSTDTQYF.

V usage is TRBV5-1 and J usage is TRBJ2-5; the D call from TCRdb, TRBD2, cannot be confirmed without DNA. CDR3 length: 17 residues. Per the germline V gene, CDR1 is SGHRS and CDR2 is YFSETQ. The CDR3 loop is CASSQGLAGALQETQYF.

CDR3 loop: CASSLGVDPGTDTQYF. The chain employs TRBV7-2 and TRBJ2-3. Germline V gene lookup returns CDR1 SGHTA and CDR2 FQGNSA. This CDR3 is built from 16 residues.

The V call is TRBV4-3, the J call TRBJ2-2; absent DNA, TCRdb's TRBD1 call cannot be checked. CDR3 length: 19 residues. The germline gives CDR1 LGHNA, CDR2 YSLEER. CDR3: CASSQDLGTGGWDTGELFF.

The V and J genes are TRBV7-8 and TRBJ1-2. The CDR3 loop spans 11 amino acids. Germline-derived CDR1 and CDR2 are SGHVS and FQNEAQ. The CDR3 sequence: CASALGEGYTF.